The clone carrying this T cell receptor (beta chain) has at least ten counts. What it binds is unknown. The sample belongs to a study of T cell repertoires in cytomegalovirus infection. Trimming removed 7 bases at V and 10 bases at J, with 15 bases between. The length of the CDR3 is 13 residues. Per the germline V gene, CDR1 is SGHDT and CDR2 is YYEEEE. TCRdb reanalysed the reads using MiXCR and keeps one entry per CDR3 protein. Of about 6,100 distinct CDR3 sequences listed, roughly half were seen once; the top ten hold around 92%. The chain combines TRBV5-6 with TRBJ1-6; D is unclear. Material: PBMCs, sequenced either directly or after in vitro stimulation (not recorded which). The sequence derives from a human donor in good health (CMV status not recorded). Some clones in this sample may be carry-over from other donors' samples. CDR3 region: CASSRGNISPLHF. The DNA of the CDR3 is TGTGCCAGCTCCCGGGGTAACATCTCACCCCTCCACTTT. The full variable domain, completed using reference TRBV5-6 and TRBJ1-6, is DAGVTQSPTHLIKTRGQQVTLRCSPKSGHDTVSWYQQALGQGPQFIFQYYEEEERQRGNFPDRFSGHQFPNYSSELNVNALLLGDSALYLCASSRGNISPLHFGNGTRLTVT.